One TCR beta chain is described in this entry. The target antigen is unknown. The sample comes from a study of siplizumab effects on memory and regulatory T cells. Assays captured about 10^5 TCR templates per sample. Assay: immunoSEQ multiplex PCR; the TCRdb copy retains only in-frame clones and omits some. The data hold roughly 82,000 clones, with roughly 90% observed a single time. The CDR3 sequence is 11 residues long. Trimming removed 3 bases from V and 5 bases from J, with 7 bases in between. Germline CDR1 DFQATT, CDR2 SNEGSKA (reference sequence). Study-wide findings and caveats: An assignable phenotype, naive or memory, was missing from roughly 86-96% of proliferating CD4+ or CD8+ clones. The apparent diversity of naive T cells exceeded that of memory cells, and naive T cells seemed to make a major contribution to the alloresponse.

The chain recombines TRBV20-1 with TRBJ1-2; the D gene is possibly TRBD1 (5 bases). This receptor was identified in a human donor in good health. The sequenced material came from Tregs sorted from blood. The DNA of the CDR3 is TGCAGTGCTAGTGCAGGGTATGGCTACACCTTC. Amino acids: CSASAGYGYTF.